This T cell receptor beta chain was sequenced in a study of blood T cells in healthy people across ages. Study-level information: Template switching captured about one barcoded beta molecule per two T cells.

Only a few counts were recorded for this clonotype. For the second PCR, which ran for about 6 to 11 cycles, a sample-barcoded 5' primer and a J-beta primer mix were used. Tagging of each cDNA molecule was performed by a template-switch adaptor with 12 random nucleotides. Using its own MiXCR run on the 5' RACE reads, TCRdb lists one record per CDR3 protein. The sample has 700,000 to 1,000,000 distinct CDR3 sequences, about 42% seen once. The CDR3 is made up of 12 amino acids. CDR1 and CDR2 (germline): MNHEY, SVGAGI. This clonotype was obtained from a man in his 60s in good health. The sample was blood. This chain links TRBV6-5 with TRBJ2-5; 7 bases fit TRBD1. The DNA end lines up better with TRBJ2-7; the J call may be wrong. CDR3 in DNA: TGTGCCAGCAGCGAGACAGGGCGCGAGCAGTACTTC. Translated, it gives CASSETGREQYF.